The T cell receptor (beta chain) under discussion was sequenced for a study of blood T cell repertoires in COVID-19. This clone came up once. Those enrolled in Seattle joined during active infection and were followed longitudinally afterward. Authors' analysis steps: By means of reference gene primer amplification, nucleated cell counts were estimated. Here immunoSEQ multiplex PCR was the method, and the copy in TCRdb shows in-frame clones only, minus some. The V and J calls and clone size are taken from that table; D and trimming were inferred from the DNA. The sample contains about 500,000 clones, approximately 88% of which appear only once. Sequencing was carried out using peripheral blood. This sequence originates from a woman aged 45-60 years with COVID-19, enrolled during active disease.

The CDR3 protein is CASSSRVTDTQYF. The CDR3 bases are TGTGCCAGCAGCTCCCGTGTCACAGATACGCAGTATTTT. The chain carries TRBV5-6 and TRBJ2-3; D is ambiguous. V was cut by 3 bases and J by 2 bases, with 7 bases left in between. Germline V CDR1 and CDR2: SGHDT, YYEEEE. The CDR3 covers 13 residues.